The 13 T cell receptor beta chains below come from one sample, sequenced in a study of response to subunit inactivated influenza vaccine. One entry per CDR3 protein, called by TCRdb with MiXCR from the RT-PCR reads. The sample lists about 780,000 distinct CDR3 sequences; about 18% were seen once. Sequencing was performed on PBMCs from blood, taken roughly 5 days after vaccination. The source of these receptors is a man between 50 and 59 years old who received an inactivated influenza vaccine.

CDR3 in amino acids: CATSGLYNEQFF. The CDR3 nucleotides are TGTGCCACCAGTGGCTTATACAATGAGCAGTTCTTC. The V and J genes are TRBV24-1 and TRBJ2-1; no reliable D call. Germline V gene lookup returns CDR1 KGHDR and CDR2 SFDVKD. Between the trimmed V and J ends, which lost 5 bases and 4 bases, there was a span of 5 bases. This CDR3 spans 12 amino acids.

In this sample, this clonotype turned up a few times. The chain links TRBV10-3 to TRBJ1-1; D gene unclear. Looked up from germline, CDR1 is ENHRY and CDR2 is SYGVKD. With 4 bases removed from V and 0 bases from J, the gap between germline ends came to 9 bases. This CDR3 has 14 amino acids. The CDR3 reads CAISASEMNTEAFF. The CDR3 DNA sequence: TGTGCCATCAGTGCCAGTGAAATGAACACTGAAGCTTTCTTT.

The V call is TRBV9, the J call TRBJ2-3, with D tentatively TRBD2 (6 bases). In germline, CDR1 is SGDLS, CDR2 YYNGEE. The CDR3 is 16 residues long. Trimming left V 2 bases short and J 0 bases short, with 13 bases between. CDR3 amino acids: CASSVQAGGSTDTQYF. DNA for the CDR3: TGTGCCAGCAGCGTTCAAGCGGGCGGGAGCACAGATACGCAGTATTTT.

The chain couples TRBV20-1 to TRBJ2-7, with 7 bases lining up with TRBD2. CDR3 size: 15 residues. V shed 6 bases and J 2 bases; nucleotides not matched to a gene: 13. Germline V gives CDR1 DFQATT, CDR2 SNEGSKA (reference sequence). CDR3 amino acids: CSATRGVEKPYEQYF. The CDR3 DNA reads as TGCAGTGCAACCCGGGGGGTTGAAAAACCCTACGAGCAGTACTTC.

This clonotype was counted a few times. This chain connects TRBV5-1 to TRBJ2-7, with a tentative D call TRBD1 (6 bases). The CDR3 runs 15 residues. With 2 bases removed from V and 2 bases from J, the gap between germline ends came to 14 bases. Germline CDR1 is SGHRS and CDR2 is YFSETQ. CDR3 protein: CASSFQDSTPYEQYF. In DNA form, the CDR3 reads TGCGCCAGCAGCTTTCAGGACAGTACCCCCTACGAGCAGTACTTC.

This clonotype was detected a few times. The CDR3 protein is CASARIGGKNIQYF. Here the CDR3 DNA reads TGTGCCTCGGCTAGGATCGGCGGCAAAAACATTCAGTACTTC. The chain recombines TRBV28 with TRBJ2-4; D gene uncertain. Germline V CDR1 and CDR2: MDHEN, SYDVKM. V lost 11 bases to trimming and J lost 3 bases, with 17 bases between them. The CDR3 has 14 residues.

This clonotype turned up a few times. This chain joins TRBV6-1 and TRBJ2-2; no clear D gene. V dropped 6 bases and J dropped 3 bases, with 11 bases sitting between them. The CDR3 is 14 residues long. Germline assignment: CDR1 MNHNS and CDR2 SASEGT. The CDR3 sequence is CASRQPGDTGELFF. In nucleotides, the CDR3 is TGTGCCAGCAGGCAGCCTGGGGACACCGGGGAGCTGTTTTTT.

The V gene is TRBV20-1, the J gene TRBJ2-5; the D gene is possibly TRBD2 (5 bases). This CDR3 is built from 14 residues. The V gene lost 3 bases and the J gene lost 5 bases, with 16 bases spanning the gap. The germline gives CDR1 DFQATT, CDR2 SNEGSKA (reference sequence). The CDR3 DNA is TGCAGTGCTAGGGTTTCGGGGTCTGTGGAGACCCAGTACTTC. Translated, it gives CSARVSGSVETQYF.

This chain connects TRBV25-1 to TRBJ1-1; 11 nucleotides agree with TRBD1. The CDR3 is made up of 17 amino acids. V lost 1 base to trimming and J lost 3 bases; unmatched junction nucleotides: 7. The V gene's germline CDR1 is MGHDK and CDR2 SYGVNS. The chain's CDR3 is CASSESGTGGRDTEAFF. The CDR3 DNA reads as TGTGCCAGCAGTGAATCCGGGACAGGGGGACGTGACACTGAAGCTTTCTTT.

There are a few counts of this clonotype. The chain recombines TRBV6-1 with TRBJ2-2, with a weak D call TRBD1 (6 bases). The CDR3 loop spans 15 amino acids. CDR1 MNHNS and CDR2 SASEGT come from the germline V gene. The germline V and J ends were trimmed by 5 bases and 1 base, with 11 bases remaining between them. The CDR3 DNA reads TGTGCCAGCAGTAGGACAGTGTGGAACACCGGGGAGCTGTTTTTT. Translating gives CASSRTVWNTGELFF.

The chain is built from TRBV4-2 and TRBJ2-3; possibly TRBD2 for D (7 bases). Trimming left V 0 bases short and J 6 bases short, with 19 bases between. CDR1 and CDR2 (germline): LGHNA, YNFKEQ. This CDR3 spans 17 amino acids. CDR3: CASSQEDGGQSADTQYF. The CDR3 DNA follows: TGTGCCAGCAGCCAAGAGGACGGGGGGCAAAGTGCGGATACGCAGTATTTT.

This clonotype was seen more than once but under ten times. The chain couples TRBV6-5 to TRBJ2-7, with D unresolved. This CDR3 contains 15 residues. CDR1 and CDR2 (germline): MNHEY, SVGAGI. V was trimmed by 0 bases and J by 5 bases, leaving 14 bases between them. The CDR3 spells CASSYSSWNRNEQYF. Written as DNA, the CDR3 is TGTGCCAGCAGTTACTCATCCTGGAATCGGAACGAGCAGTACTTC.

This clonotype was observed a few times. This chain joins TRBV18 and TRBJ2-5; tentatively, D is TRBD1 (5 bases). V dropped 0 bases and J dropped 6 bases, with 8 bases sitting between them. Germline V CDR1 and CDR2: KGHSH, LQKENI. The CDR3 length is 13 residues. The CDR3 reads CASSPPAGKTQYF. The CDR3 nucleotides read TGTGCCAGCTCACCACCGGCAGGGAAGACCCAGTACTTC.